Listed below are T cell receptor beta chains from one sample, sequenced in a study of blood T cell repertoires in COVID-19. Measured with immunoSEQ multiplex PCR; TCRdb has only the in-frame clones, and not every one. In the table there are 310,000 or so clones, 80% to 90% of which are singletons. The source material was peripheral blood. Receptor source: a woman between 45 and 60 years old with acute or convalescent COVID-19. The CDR3 runs from the conserved cysteine through the conserved F or W. Each record gives: J gene, clone size, D gene, V gene, CDR3 DNA, CDR3 protein. The D gene is left open where the match is weak. Some rows mark clone size as missing; the rest say once, few, many or name a class of expanded clone.

J: TRBJ2-2; size: .; D: TRBD1; V: TRBV10-3; DNA: TGTGCCATCAGTGAGGGACAGGGAACCGGGGAGCTGTTTTTT; CDR3: CAISEGQGTGELFF
J: TRBJ1-6; size: .; D: .; V: TRBV9; DNA: TGTGCCAGCAGCGTAGAGGAGGGTATGTCGAATTCACCCCTCCACTTT; CDR3: CASSVEEGMSNSPLHF
J: TRBJ1-1; size: few; D: TRBD1; V: TRBV6-5; DNA: TGTGCCAGCAGTCGGGACAGGGGTGCTGAAGCTTTCTTT; CDR3: CASSRDRGAEAFF
J: TRBJ1-5; size: .; D: TRBD1; V: TRBV2; DNA: TGTGCTAGCAGGGGAGCGTTATCACAGGGGTTCAATCAGCCCCAGCATTTT; CDR3: CASRGALSQGFNQPQHF
J: TRBJ1-1; size: .; D: TRBD1; V: TRBV12-5; DNA: TGTGCTAGTCGGGACAGGGAAGACACTGAAGCTTTCTTT; CDR3: CASRDREDTEAFF
J: TRBJ2-3; size: .; D: TRBD1; V: TRBV5-6; DNA: TGTGCCAGCAGCTTCAGGGGGCTGATCACAGATACGCAGTATTTT; CDR3: CASSFRGLITDTQYF
J: TRBJ2-7; size: .; D: TRBD1; V: TRBV7-9; DNA: TGTGCCAGCAGCGCAACCGGGACAGTCTACGAGCAGTACTTC; CDR3: CASSATGTVYEQYF
J: TRBJ1-5; size: .; D: TRBD1; V: TRBV7-2; DNA: TGTGCCAGCAGTAAAACAGGGGGGTGGGATCAGCCCCAGCATTTT; CDR3: CASSKTGGWDQPQHF
J: TRBJ2-3; size: .; D: .; V: TRBV3-1/TRBV3-2; DNA: TGTGCCAGCAGCACCCTGAGGGCAGATACGCAGTATTTT; CDR3: CASSTLRADTQYF
J: TRBJ1-1; size: .; D: TRBD1; V: TRBV11-3; DNA: TGTGCCAGCAGCCCCGGGACAGGGAACACTGAAGCTTTCTTT; CDR3: CASSPGTGNTEAFF
J: TRBJ2-3; size: .; D: .; V: TRBV7-3; DNA: TGTGCCAGCAGCTTTAAATTACCGGGGGTCGATACGCAGTATTTT; CDR3: CASSFKLPGVDTQYF
J: TRBJ2-5; size: .; D: .; V: TRBV29-1; DNA: TGCAGCGTTGCTCGAAACAGGCAAGAGACCCAGTACTTC; CDR3: CSVARNRQETQYF
J: TRBJ1-3; size: .; D: .; V: TRBV6-1; DNA: TGTGCCAGCAGTGAAGCGCTTCGGTCAACTGGAAACACCATATATTTT; CDR3: CASSEALRSTGNTIYF
J: TRBJ1-4; size: .; D: .; V: TRBV4-1; DNA: TGCGCCAGCAGCACTCCGATTAATGCTGAAAAACTGTTTTTT; CDR3: CASSTPINAEKLFF
J: TRBJ2-7; size: few; D: .; V: TRBV7-9; DNA: TGTGCCAGCAGCTTAGGGCACCACGATGACTCCTACGAGCAGTACTTC; CDR3: CASSLGHHDDSYEQYF
J: TRBJ2-1; size: .; D: .; V: TRBV19; DNA: TGTGCCAGTAGTCCACGACAGCCCGGGGGCTACAATGAGCAGTTCTTC; CDR3: CASSPRQPGGYNEQFF
J: TRBJ2-4; size: .; D: .; V: TRBV30; DNA: TGTGCCTGGAGTGGAGGTTGGGTGACAGGAAACATTCAGTACTTC; CDR3: CAWSGGWVTGNIQYF
J: TRBJ1-4; size: .; D: .; V: TRBV5-1; DNA: TGCGCCAGCAGCTCGTACAGGGCAACTAATGAAAAACTGTTTTTT; CDR3: CASSSYRATNEKLFF
J: TRBJ2-2; size: few; D: .; V: TRBV6-4; DNA: TGTGCCAGCAGTGACGCCGACTTCGGGGAGCTGTTTTTT; CDR3: CASSDADFGELFF
J: TRBJ1-5; size: .; D: .; V: TRBV2; DNA: TGTGCCAGCAGTGCTGAAACGGGTCAGCCCCAGCATTTT; CDR3: CASSAETGQPQHF
J: TRBJ1-5; size: few; D: .; V: TRBV19; DNA: TGTGCCAGTAGTATCGGTGGGGCTTACAATCAGCCCCAGCATTTT; CDR3: CASSIGGAYNQPQHF
J: TRBJ1-2; size: few; D: .; V: TRBV25-1; DNA: TGTGCCAGCAGTGTGGGGGGAACCTATGGCTACACCTTC; CDR3: CASSVGGTYGYTF
J: TRBJ2-5; size: .; D: TRBD2; V: TRBV30; DNA: TGTGCCTGGAGTATGGAAACGGGGGGGCCTGAGACCCAGTACTTC; CDR3: CAWSMETGGPETQYF
J: TRBJ1-5; size: .; D: .; V: TRBV4-2; DNA: TGTGCCAGCAGCCCCCTCGGGGAGGGTGGAAATCAGCCCCAGCATTTT; CDR3: CASSPLGEGGNQPQHF
J: TRBJ2-3; size: .; D: TRBD1; V: TRBV2; DNA: TGTGCCAGCAGGCGGACCGGGACAGTAGATAAGGATACGCAGTATTTT; CDR3: CASRRTGTVDKDTQYF
J: TRBJ2-1; size: once; D: TRBD2; V: TRBV11-3; DNA: TGTGCCAGCAGCTTGCGGGAGACCGGTGAGCAGTTCTTC; CDR3: CASSLRETGEQFF
J: TRBJ1-2; size: many; D: TRBD1; V: TRBV7-9; DNA: TGTGCCAGCAGCTCGTCGGACAGGGGGCGAGGCTACACCTTC; CDR3: CASSSSDRGRGYTF
J: TRBJ1-3; size: .; D: .; V: TRBV19; DNA: TGTGCCAGTCACCTTACCCCGACGGGATTCTCTGGAAACACCATATATTTT; CDR3: CASHLTPTGFSGNTIYF
J: TRBJ1-2; size: .; D: .; V: TRBV19; DNA: TGTGCCAGTAACAGGTGGGATCAGGACTATGGCTACACCTTC; CDR3: CASNRWDQDYGYTF
J: TRBJ1-5; size: .; D: TRBD1; V: TRBV6-2/TRBV6-3; DNA: TGTGCCAGCAGTTCCGGACAGGGGGTCAGGCCCCAGCATTTT; CDR3: CASSSGQGVRPQHF
J: TRBJ2-2; size: .; D: TRBD1; V: TRBV24-1; DNA: TGTGCCACCAGTGAGGCCGGGACAGGGTATCCCGGGGAGCTGTTTTTT; CDR3: CATSEAGTGYPGELFF
J: TRBJ2-7; size: .; D: .; V: TRBV2; DNA: TGTGCCAGCAGGGGGCAGGGTACCTACGAGCAGTACTTC; CDR3: CASRGQGTYEQYF
J: TRBJ1-2; size: once; D: .; V: TRBV12-5; DNA: TGTGCTAGTGGGCTGGGACACCTTGATGGCTACACCTTC; CDR3: CASGLGHLDGYTF
J: TRBJ2-1; size: once; D: TRBD2; V: TRBV14; DNA: TGTGCCAGCAGCCATCGAGCGGGAAGAGGGGAGCAGTTCTTC; CDR3: CASSHRAGRGEQFF
J: TRBJ1-2; size: .; D: .; V: TRBV6-6; DNA: TGTGCCAGCAGTTACTACATCCCGCCTAACTATGGCTACACCTTC; CDR3: CASSYYIPPNYGYTF
J: TRBJ2-3; size: few; D: TRBD1; V: TRBV7-2; DNA: TGTGCCAGCAGCTCAGACAGGGTGAGGACGCAGTATTTT; CDR3: CASSSDRVRTQYF
J: TRBJ2-1; size: .; D: TRBD2; V: TRBV6-5; DNA: TGTGCCACCCTACGGGAGGGTGAGCAGTTCTTC; CDR3: CATLREGEQFF
J: TRBJ2-1; size: .; D: TRBD1; V: TRBV7-3; DNA: TGTGCCAGCAGCTCCCCGGGACAGAATGAGCAGTTCTTC; CDR3: CASSSPGQNEQFF
J: TRBJ1-2; size: .; D: .; V: TRBV28; DNA: TGTGCCAGCAGTTTAGCAGGCTATGGCTACACCTTC; CDR3: CASSLAGYGYTF
J: TRBJ1-5; size: .; D: .; V: TRBV7-2; DNA: TGTGCCAGCAGCTCTAGTGGCAGGGCCCTTGGCAATCAGCCCCAGCATTTT; CDR3: CASSSSGRALGNQPQHF
J: TRBJ1-5; size: few; D: TRBD1; V: TRBV28; DNA: TGTGCCAGCAGGAAAACAGGGGGTTGGCAGCCCCAGCATTTT; CDR3: CASRKTGGWQPQHF
J: TRBJ1-3; size: .; D: .; V: TRBV30; DNA: TGTGCCTGGAGTTGGAGGGAAATTAGAAACACCATATATTTT; CDR3: CAWSWREIRNTIYF
J: TRBJ1-2; size: .; D: .; V: TRBV5-1; DNA: TGCGCCAGCAGCTTGTCAGGGGACCCCCACTATGGCTACACCTTC; CDR3: CASSLSGDPHYGYTF
J: TRBJ2-3; size: .; D: .; V: TRBV29-1; DNA: TGCAGCGTTGAAGCCGGTCAAGTCACAGATACGCAGTATTTT; CDR3: CSVEAGQVTDTQYF
J: TRBJ2-1; size: once; D: TRBD2; V: TRBV18; DNA: TGTGCCAGCTCACCTCTAGCGGGAGTTGAGCAGTTCTTC; CDR3: CASSPLAGVEQFF
J: TRBJ2-1; size: .; D: .; V: TRBV11-3; DNA: TGTGCCAGCAGCTTAGTATCTAGCGAAGGCAATGAGCAGTTCTTC; CDR3: CASSLVSSEGNEQFF
J: TRBJ1-1; size: .; D: TRBD1; V: TRBV12-5; DNA: TGTGCTAGTGGTTTGGAGGGGGCGCGAACTGAAGCTTTCTTT; CDR3: CASGLEGARTEAFF
J: TRBJ2-5; size: .; D: .; V: TRBV2; DNA: TGTGCCAGCAGTGAGGCCAGGGGACAAGAGACCCAGTACTTC; CDR3: CASSEARGQETQYF
J: TRBJ2-5; size: .; D: .; V: TRBV7-7; DNA: TGTGCCAGCAGCTTAAATGTGGACTGGGCCCAGTACTTC; CDR3: CASSLNVDWAQYF
J: TRBJ2-3; size: .; D: TRBD2; V: TRBV4-3; DNA: TGCGCCAGCAGCCAAGATTTAGCGGGAGGGCCTCGAGATACGCAGTATTTT; CDR3: CASSQDLAGGPRDTQYF
J: TRBJ1-1; size: few; D: TRBD1; V: TRBV18; DNA: TGTGCCAGCATCCCTTATCAGGGGGCCCTGAACACTGAAGCTTTCTTT; CDR3: CASIPYQGALNTEAFF
J: TRBJ2-7; size: .; D: TRBD2; V: TRBV4-2; DNA: TGTGCCAGCAGCCAAGATCCTAGCGGGAGCTCCTACGAGCAGTACTTC; CDR3: CASSQDPSGSSYEQYF